Listed here are 15 T cell receptor beta chains from one sample, sequenced in a study of T-cell reconstitution after alpha-beta-depleted transplantation in children (dated by TCRdb to the mid-2010s). Library preparation used PCR. Sequencer: Illumina HiSeq 2500. TCR library preparation used molecular barcoding, with unique molecular identifiers applied to normalize quantification of the TCRbeta repertoire. The raw public reads went through TCRdb reprocessing: fastp at Q25, MiXCR clone calling, in-frame beta chains kept. For every CDR3 protein sequence, its rows merge into one entry that carries the most common genes and DNA. The sample contains about 230,000 distinct CDR3 sequences, 12% of them found a single time. The top ten clonotypes cover 2% to 3% of the sample. This material consisted of PBMCs from the stem cell graft donor, taken from the stem cell graft. All receptors derive from a human donor who donated a stem cell graft to a child with acute lymphoblastic leukemia.

This clonotype was detected many times. At one boundary the junction diverges from the germline segment, which might be a read error. The chain couples TRBV12-3 or TRBV12-4 to TRBJ2-7, with D maybe TRBD2 (5 bases). The CDR3 sequence is 14 residues long. The CDR3 reads CASSLAGPSYEQYF. In DNA, the CDR3 is TGTGCCAGCAGTCTAGCCGGGCCATCCTACGAGCAGTACTTC.

The table lists this clonotype with many counts. V is TRBV6-5 and J is TRBJ2-2; tentative D call: TRBD1 (6 bases). This CDR3 is built from 13 residues. Germline lookup yields CDR1 MNHEY and CDR2 SVGAGI. V shed 6 bases and J shed 5 bases, with 10 bases lying between them. CDR3 bases: TGTGCCAGCAGAGGGACAATTACCGGGGAGCTGTTTTTT. Translated, it gives CASRGTITGELFF.

This clonotype came up a few times. The chain recombines TRBV29-1 with TRBJ2-1; possibly TRBD2 for D (5 bases). Trimming cost V 0 bases and J 5 bases, with 8 bases left between them. Germline V lookup: CDR1 SQVTM, CDR2 ANQGSEA. The CDR3 length is 13 residues. CDR3 nucleotide sequence: TGCAGCGTTGAAGATGTCGGGAACAATGAGCAGTTCTTC. As protein: CSVEDVGNNEQFF.

CDR3 nucleotide sequence: TGTGCCAGCAGCCAAGATCCCGATATTTCTGGCTACACCTTC. Translated: CASSQDPDISGYTF. The rearrangement links TRBV4-2 to TRBJ1-2, with D hard to call. The CDR3 totals 14 residues. Trimming cost V 0 bases and J 7 bases, with 12 bases left between them. Germline CDR1 LGHNA, CDR2 YNFKEQ.

Ten or more counts support this clonotype. The rearrangement links TRBV9 to TRBJ2-5, with D hard to call. Germline V gives CDR1 SGDLS, CDR2 YYNGEE. CDR3 length: 13 amino acids. Trimming took 5 bases from V and 1 from J, leaving 9 bases between them. The CDR3 DNA is TGTGCCAGCAGTAGGGTCGGCCAAGAGACCCAGTACTTC. The encoded protein is CASSRVGQETQYF.

This clonotype was picked up many times. This chain joins TRBV6-2 or TRBV6-3 and TRBJ2-1; 7 nucleotides agree with TRBD2. Germline CDR1 and CDR2: MNHEY and SVGEGT. V gave up 6 bases and J gave up 2 bases; unmatched junction bases: 7. The CDR3 runs to 15 residues. The CDR3 is CASRLRGEPYNEQFF. The CDR3 coding sequence is TGTGCCAGCAGACTCCGGGGGGAACCCTACAATGAGCAGTTCTTC.

This clonotype was seen only a few times. V usage is TRBV4-2 and J usage is TRBJ2-2, with TRBD2 as a possible D gene (7 bases). Germline CDR1 reads LGHNA; CDR2 reads YNFKEQ. The length of the CDR3 is 17 residues. With 5 bases removed from V and 5 bases from J, the gap between germline ends came to 21 bases. The CDR3, as DNA: TGTGCCAGCAGCATAGGGGGGGGGGTTTTCGGGACCGGGGAGCTGTTTTTT. It yields the protein CASSIGGGVFGTGELFF.

J is TRBJ2-7 and V is TRBV3-1; no clear D gene. V shed 11 bases and J shed 3 bases, with 35 bases lying between them. Germline CDR1 reads LGHDT; CDR2 reads YNNKEL (reference sequence). CDR3 size: 19 residues. The CDR3 region has the DNA TGTGCCTGCTCCCCCTTTGACCGTTCAGGCCCAGATAAGGGCTACGAGCAGTACTTC. This sequence encodes CACSPFDRSGPDKGYEQYF.

The J gene is TRBJ2-7, the V gene TRBV11-2, with a weak D call TRBD2 (5 bases). V dropped 5 bases and J dropped 3 bases, with 17 bases sitting between them. This CDR3 spans 15 amino acids. Per germline, CDR1 SGHAT and CDR2 FQNNGV. The CDR3 spells CASSAGLIGDYEQYF. As DNA, the CDR3 is TGTGCCAGCAGCGCTGGCTTGATCGGGGACTACGAGCAGTACTTC.

This clonotype was recorded at least ten times. The chain carries TRBV7-2 and TRBJ1-5; a weak D match, TRBD1 (5 bases). This CDR3 has 16 amino acids. Germline CDR1 is SGHTA and CDR2 is FQGNSA. The germline V and J ends were trimmed by 0 bases and 7 bases, with 16 bases remaining between them. This CDR3 reads CASSLAQWGVGQPQHF. DNA for the CDR3: TGTGCCAGCAGCTTAGCGCAATGGGGCGTTGGGCAGCCCCAGCATTTT.

The chain employs TRBV13 and TRBJ2-3, with TRBD2 identical over 12 bases. Per germline, CDR1 PRHDT and CDR2 FYEKMQ (reference sequence). This CDR3 has 17 residues. V shed 1 base, J shed 2 bases, and the junction held 4 bases outside the gene matches. The CDR3 loop is CASSLVGLAGTTDTQYF. The CDR3 DNA reads as TGTGCCAGCAGCTTAGTCGGACTAGCGGGGACCACAGATACGCAGTATTTT. The full variable domain, completed using reference TRBV13 and TRBJ2-3, is AAGVIQSPRHLIKEKRETATLKCYPIPRHDTVYWYQQGPGQDPQFLISFYEKMQSDKGSIPDRFSAQQFSDYHSELNMSSLELGDSALYFCASSLVGLAGTTDTQYFGPGTRLTVL.

This clonotype showed up many times. This chain links TRBV28 with TRBJ2-3; D unclear. The V gene's germline CDR1 is MDHEN and CDR2 SYDVKM. The V end lost 2 bases, the J end lost 5 bases, and 11 bases lay between the germline ends. The CDR3 has 14 amino acids. CDR3 protein: CASSLRPGLDTQYF. CDR3 nucleotides: TGTGCCAGCAGTTTACGACCGGGTTTAGATACGCAGTATTTT. Full variable domain (rest looked up from reference TRBV28 and TRBJ2-3): DVKVTQSSRYLVKRTGEKVFLECVQDMDHENMFWYRQDPGLGLRLIYFSYDVKMKEKGDIPEGYSVSREKKERFSLILESASTNQTSMYLCASSLRPGLDTQYFGPGTRLTVL.

Details on this clonotype: This may be a read error, as it is one base from a much larger clone. This chain links TRBV4-3 with TRBJ1-1, with D tentatively TRBD1 (5 bases). CDR1 and CDR2 from the germline V gene are LGHNA and YSLEER. The germline V and J ends were trimmed by 4 bases and 3 bases, with 18 bases remaining between them. The CDR3 spans 16 residues. CDR3 sequence reads: CASSPLRGILDTEAFF. CDR3 DNA sequence: TGCGCCAGCAGCCCTCTCCGGGGGATCCTAGACACTGAAGCTTTCTTT.

The chain is built from TRBV7-9 and TRBJ2-7; weak D call: TRBD1 (6 bases). The ends were cut back, 5 bases at V and 2 bases at J, with 16 bases in the middle. The CDR3 has 15 amino acids. Germline CDR1 is SEHNR and CDR2 is FQNEAQ (reference sequence). The CDR3 DNA reads TGTGCCAGCAGCCGAAGCCAGGGGAGACCCTACGAGCAGTACTTC. This sequence encodes CASSRSQGRPYEQYF.

This clonotype appeared many times. The chain combines TRBV27 with TRBJ2-7; 9 bases fit TRBD2. CDR3 length equals 17 residues. Per the germline V gene, CDR1 is MNHEY and CDR2 is SMNVEV (reference sequence). The trim removed 4 bases at V and 2 bases at J, leaving 12 bases unmatched. CDR3 nucleotide sequence: TGTGCCAGCAGTTCCATCCTTGGGGCGGGAGGGCCCTACGAGCAGTACTTC. It specifies CASSSILGAGGPYEQYF.